The 30 T cell receptor beta chains presented below share a single source sample, sequenced in a study of cytomegalovirus exposure and HLA in healthy donors. Profiling relied on immunoSEQ multiplex PCR, and the TCRdb table lists in-frame clones only, not all of them. The table lists over 55,000 clones, 80% to 95% of them singletons. The sequenced material came from PBMCs. These TCRs come from a man aged 18 to 30 in good health and CMV-seronegative.

This clone occurred a few times. V is TRBV21-1 and J is TRBJ2-4; the D call TRBD1 from the table was never checked on the DNA. TRBV21-1 is noted as a pseudogene. This CDR3 is 14 amino acids long. CDR3 in DNA: TGTGCCAGCAGAATACAGCAAAGAAAAAACATTCAGTACTTC. Translated, it gives CASRIQQRKNIQYF.

The chain combines TRBV7-9 with TRBJ2-1; 9 nucleotides match TRBD2. Trimming removed 4 bases from V and 7 bases from J; junction bases left unmatched: 8. This CDR3 is 15 amino acids long. Germline CDR1 and CDR2: SEHNR and FQNEAQ (reference sequence). In DNA form, the CDR3 reads TGTGCCAGCAGCTCCCTCCTGCTAGCGGGGAATGAGCAGTTCTTC. Translation gives CASSSLLLAGNEQFF.

J is TRBJ2-7 and V is TRBV13, with TRBD2 matching 14 bases. Germline assignment: CDR1 PRHDT and CDR2 FYEKMQ (reference sequence). The CDR3 has 18 residues. The V gene end was trimmed by 1 base and the J gene end by 5 bases; junction bases not matched to a gene: 10. The CDR3 is CASSLVGRRGLAGDEQYF. The CDR3 coding sequence is TGTGCCAGCAGCTTAGTAGGACGTAGGGGACTAGCGGGAGACGAGCAGTACTTC.

The V gene is TRBV4-1, the J gene TRBJ2-1; 11 nucleotides match TRBD2. Trimming removed 0 bases from V and 4 bases from J; junction bases left unmatched: 5. From germline, CDR1 is MGHRA and CDR2 YSYEKL. This CDR3 has 17 residues. CDR3 residues: CASSQEPRLAGYNEQFF. The CDR3 nucleotides are TGCGCCAGCAGCCAAGAACCCCGACTAGCGGGGTACAATGAGCAGTTCTTC.

The chain combines TRBV27 with TRBJ2-2, with D perhaps TRBD2 (5 bases). From germline, CDR1 is MNHEY and CDR2 SMNVEV (reference sequence). V lost 8 bases to trimming and J lost 5 bases, with 21 bases between them. The CDR3 has 16 residues. CDR3 bases: TGTGCCAGCGGGAAAACAGCGGACTCGTCAACCGGGGAGCTGTTTTTT. Its translation: CASGKTADSSTGELFF.

The chain recombines TRBV5-1 with TRBJ2-7; 9 bases align to TRBD1. CDR3 length: 14 amino acids. V trimming: 4 bases; J trimming: 2 bases; junction bases outside the gene matches: 4. Germline V lookup: CDR1 SGHRS, CDR2 YFSETQ. CDR3 region: CASSPGQGAYEQYF. For the CDR3, the DNA is TGCGCCAGCAGCCCGGGACAGGGCGCCTACGAGCAGTACTTC.

The rearrangement uses TRBV6-6 and TRBJ2-4; TRBD1 might be the D (6 bases). In germline, CDR1 is MNHNY, CDR2 SVGAGI (reference sequence). The CDR3 length is 14 residues. The V end lost 9 bases, the J end lost 1 base, and 13 bases lay between the germline ends. CDR3 nucleotides: TGTGCCAGTTTACAGGGCTTGGCCAAAAACATTCAGTACTTC. Amino acid sequence: CASLQGLAKNIQYF.

The J gene is TRBJ2-5, the V gene TRBV5-1, with 7 bases fitting TRBD2. The germline gives CDR1 SGHRS, CDR2 YFSETQ. V was clipped by 3 bases and J by 3 bases; unmatched bases: 5. This CDR3 comprises 14 residues. The CDR3 loop is CASSSHSGKETQYF. The CDR3 nucleotides are TGCGCCAGCAGCTCCCACAGCGGGAAAGAGACCCAGTACTTC.

V gene TRBV19 combines with J gene TRBJ2-1; TRBD1 matches at 9 bases. This CDR3 has 20 residues. CDR1 is LNHDA and CDR2 is SQIVND in the germline V gene (reference sequence). V gave up 6 bases and J gave up 0 bases; unmatched junction bases: 18. The CDR3 nucleotides read TGTGCCAGTAGCAAACCGGGACAGGGAAAAAGGGCGAGCTCCTACAATGAGCAGTTCTTC. This translates into CASSKPGQGKRASSYNEQFF.

This chain connects TRBV19 to TRBJ1-5; 7 nucleotides line up with TRBD1. In germline, CDR1 is LNHDA, CDR2 SQIVND (reference sequence). Trimming took 5 bases from V and 3 from J; bases not matched to a gene: 7. The CDR3 extends over 15 amino acids. DNA for the CDR3: TGTGCCAGTAGTCCTGGGGACAGCTCCAATCAGCCCCAGCATTTT. Translating it yields CASSPGDSSNQPQHF.

J is TRBJ1-2 and V is TRBV6-1; D is possibly TRBD1 (5 bases). V lost 3 bases to trimming and J lost 7 bases, with 12 bases between them. Germline CDR1 is MNHNS and CDR2 is SASEGT. The CDR3 is made up of 13 amino acids. CDR3 in amino acids: CASSEAGYRGYTF. The DNA for the CDR3 is TGTGCCAGCAGTGAGGCAGGGTATCGTGGCTACACCTTC.

A single count supports this clone. This chain connects TRBV6-5 to TRBJ2-1; TRBD2 aligns across 8 bases. CDR1 MNHEY and CDR2 SVGAGI come from the germline V gene. V shed 2 bases and J 6 bases; nucleotides not matched to a gene: 6. This CDR3 spans 15 amino acids. Written as DNA, the CDR3 is TGTGCCAGCAGTTACGGGCTAGCGGGCAGCAATGAGCAGTTCTTC. Translation gives CASSYGLAGSNEQFF.

The CDR3 nucleotides read TGTGCCAGCAGTGAAAGTGGGACAGGGAATGAAAAACTGTTTTTT. Translated: CASSESGTGNEKLFF. The V call is TRBV2, the J call TRBJ1-4, with TRBD1 identical over 9 bases. The CDR3 loop spans 15 amino acids. J lost 5 bases, V lost 2 bases, and 3 bases had no gene match. Germline V gene lookup returns CDR1 SNHLY and CDR2 FYNNEI.

The chain carries TRBV10-1 and TRBJ2-4; 7 positions match TRBD1. CDR1 is WNHNN, CDR2 SYGVQD, per germline (reference sequence). The CDR3 loop spans 12 amino acids. Trimming cost V 2 bases and J 8 bases; bases outside gene matches: 0. CDR3 DNA sequence: TGCGCCAGCAGTGAGCAGGGGGACATTCAGTACTTC. This gives the protein CASSEQGDIQYF.

This rearrangement joins TRBV7-2 to TRBJ2-7; D not resolved. This CDR3 spans 13 amino acids. Trimming took 4 bases from V and 0 from J, leaving 7 bases between them. Germline-derived CDR1 and CDR2 are SGHTA and FQGNSA. CDR3 protein: CASSSLSSYEQYF. In nucleotides, the CDR3 is TGTGCCAGCAGCTCGCTTAGCTCCTACGAGCAGTACTTC. Based on the CDR3 plus reference TRBV7-2 and TRBJ2-7, the full variable domain is GAGVSQSPSNKVTEKGKDVELRCDPISGHTALYWYRQSLGQGLEFLIYFQGNSAPDKSGLPSDRFSAERTGGSVSTLTIQRTQQEDSAVYLCASSSLSSYEQYFGPGTRLTVT.

J is TRBJ2-7 and V is TRBV5-1; 12 bases align to TRBD2. The V gene end was trimmed by 3 bases and the J gene end by 2 bases; junction bases not matched to a gene: 9. Germline V CDR1 and CDR2: SGHRS, YFSETQ. The CDR3 loop spans 17 amino acids. In DNA form, the CDR3 reads TGCGCCAGCAGCTCAACCCTAGCGGGAGGGGGTACCTACGAGCAGTACTTC. Its protein product is CASSSTLAGGGTYEQYF. Complete variable domain (other parts from reference TRBV5-1 and TRBJ2-7): KAGVTQTPRYLIKTRGQQVTLSCSPISGHRSVSWYQQTPGQGLQFLFEYFSETQRNKGNFPGRFSGRQFSNSRSEMNVSTLELGDSALYLCASSSTLAGGGTYEQYFGPGTRLTVT.

The chain couples TRBV18 to TRBJ1-1; 11 bases line up with TRBD1. Per germline, CDR1 KGHSH and CDR2 LQKENI. The length of the CDR3 is 17 residues. The V segment lost 2 bases and the J segment 10 bases; nucleotides outside the gene matches: 15. The CDR3 reads CASSPSWTGGANIGAFF. The CDR3 DNA reads as TGTGCCAGCTCACCAAGTTGGACAGGGGGCGCGAATATAGGAGCTTTCTTT.

In DNA form, the CDR3 reads TGTGCCAGCAGCTTAGTTCAACAGTGGCGAGCCGGGGAGCTGTTTTTT. Translation: CASSLVQQWRAGELFF. The gene calls are TRBV7-9 and TRBJ2-2; D not certain. Germline loops: CDR1 SEHNR, CDR2 FQNEAQ (reference sequence). The CDR3 is 16 amino acids. V was clipped by 1 base and J by 6 bases, with 15 bases between them.

Only one count was recorded for this clone. The chain couples TRBV27 to TRBJ2-1; the match to TRBD2 covers 7 bases. This CDR3 has 15 amino acids. The V gene end was trimmed by 7 bases and the J gene end by 15 bases; junction bases not matched to a gene: 21. Germline V gene data show CDR1 as MNHEY and CDR2 as SMNVEV (reference sequence). CDR3 sequence (DNA): TGTGCCAGCACTCCCACACGGGACTATCTGCCCCGTTGGTTCTTC. The encoded protein is CASTPTRDYLPRWFF.

This clone was picked up one time. The rearrangement joins TRBV28 to TRBJ1-5, with TRBD1 matching 9 bases. Germline lookup yields CDR1 MDHEN and CDR2 SYDVKM. J gave up 7 bases and V 5 bases, and 6 bases lay outside the gene matches. The CDR3 length is 14 residues. The CDR3 DNA is TGTGCCAGCAGTCCGGGACAGGGAAAACAGCCCCAGCATTTT. Encoded protein: CASSPGQGKQPQHF.

The chain recombines TRBV9 with TRBJ2-3, with D perhaps matching TRBD1 (6 bases). The V gene lost 0 bases and the J gene lost 3 bases, with 11 bases spanning the gap. Germline assignment: CDR1 SGDLS and CDR2 YYNGEE. The CDR3 is made up of 15 amino acids. DNA for the CDR3: TGTGCCAGCAGCGTAGGTGCCAGGGGAACAGATACGCAGTATTTT. This encodes CASSVGARGTDTQYF. Complete variable domain (other parts from reference TRBV9 and TRBJ2-3): DSGVTQTPKHLITATGQRVTLRCSPRSGDLSVYWYQQSLDQGLQFLIQYYNGEERAKGNILERFSAQQFPDLHSELNLSSLELGDSALYFCASSVGARGTDTQYFGPGTRLTVL.

The chain carries TRBV28 and TRBJ1-1; weak D call: TRBD1 (6 bases). V lost 6 bases to trimming and J lost 3 bases, with 17 bases between them. The CDR3 sequence is 15 residues long. CDR1 MDHEN and CDR2 SYDVKM come from the germline V gene. The CDR3 DNA sequence: TGTGCCAGCAGCCAACCTCAGGGGACGGACACTGAAGCTTTCTTT. This encodes CASSQPQGTDTEAFF.

The chain employs TRBV4-1 and TRBJ2-5; 9 bases agree with TRBD2. Germline V CDR1 and CDR2: MGHRA, YSYEKL. This CDR3 is 15 amino acids long. Losses at the gene ends were 4 bases for V and 5 bases for J; bases not matched to a gene: 8. The CDR3 nucleotides read TGCGCCAGCAGCCGCGGGACTAGCCTCGGGGAGACCCAGTACTTC. Protein sequence: CASSRGTSLGETQYF.

In its sample, this clone was seen once. The CDR3 DNA is TGTGCCAGCAGTTCCCAGCCAAGGACAGGGGGCTATGGCTACACCTTC. The encoded protein is CASSSQPRTGGYGYTF. This chain connects TRBV6-6 to TRBJ1-2, with 10 nucleotides matching TRBD1. Germline V gives CDR1 MNHNY, CDR2 SVGAGI (reference sequence). This CDR3 spans 16 amino acids. With V trimmed by 4 bases and J by 4 bases, 9 bases remained unmatched.

The V gene is TRBV27, the J gene TRBJ2-1; D is ambiguous. The CDR3 consists of 14 residues. Germline CDR1 reads MNHEY; CDR2 reads SMNVEV (reference sequence). V lost 3 bases to trimming and J lost 8 bases, with 14 bases between them. The CDR3 DNA reads as TGTGCCAGCAGTTTTGGGCTCCCGGTGGATGAGCAGTTCTTC. Translation gives CASSFGLPVDEQFF.

The V gene is TRBV10-2, the J gene TRBJ1-4; unclear D gene. Germline V CDR1 and CDR2: WSHSY, SAAADI. The CDR3 runs to 14 residues. The V gene lost 1 base and the J gene lost 8 bases, with 11 bases spanning the gap. The CDR3 reads CASSEWYKEEKLFF. The DNA of the CDR3 is TGCGCCAGCAGTGAGTGGTACAAGGAGGAAAAACTGTTTTTT.

The chain carries TRBV6-5 and TRBJ1-1; 10 bases are shared with TRBD1. V trimming: 2 bases; J trimming: 1 base; junction bases outside the gene matches: 4. Germline V CDR1 and CDR2: MNHEY, SVGAGI. This CDR3 has 16 amino acids. The CDR3 loop is CASSYGGDRGNTEAFF. The CDR3 nucleotides are TGTGCCAGCAGTTACGGGGGGGACAGGGGGAACACTGAAGCTTTCTTT.

J is TRBJ1-5 and V is TRBV19, with D perhaps matching TRBD1 (5 bases). CDR1 is LNHDA and CDR2 is SQIVND in the germline V gene (reference sequence). Trimming shortened V by 2 bases and J by 0 bases, and 11 bases separated the two germline ends. This CDR3 has 16 residues. The CDR3 region is CASSIRQFDSNQPQHF. CDR3 bases: TGTGCCAGTAGTATAAGACAGTTCGATAGCAATCAGCCCCAGCATTTT.

This chain links TRBV10-1 with TRBJ2-5, with TRBD1 matching 7 bases. The CDR3 spans 18 residues. V was pared by 3 bases and J by 2 bases, with 15 bases of the junction left unmatched. Germline V gene data show CDR1 as WNHNN and CDR2 as SYGVQD (reference sequence). CDR3 region: CASSDPGTAVGRQETQYF. The CDR3 region has the DNA TGCGCCAGCAGTGATCCCGGGACAGCCGTGGGTCGTCAAGAGACCCAGTACTTC.

The chain joins TRBV29-1 to TRBJ2-1, with TRBD1 matching over 9 bases. J was trimmed by 4 bases and V by 7 bases; bases with no gene match: 5. The CDR3 runs 13 residues. Per the germline V gene, CDR1 is SQVTM and CDR2 is ANQGSEA. The CDR3 sequence is CSGGTGWYNEQFF. Here the CDR3 DNA reads TGCAGCGGTGGGACAGGGTGGTACAATGAGCAGTTCTTC.